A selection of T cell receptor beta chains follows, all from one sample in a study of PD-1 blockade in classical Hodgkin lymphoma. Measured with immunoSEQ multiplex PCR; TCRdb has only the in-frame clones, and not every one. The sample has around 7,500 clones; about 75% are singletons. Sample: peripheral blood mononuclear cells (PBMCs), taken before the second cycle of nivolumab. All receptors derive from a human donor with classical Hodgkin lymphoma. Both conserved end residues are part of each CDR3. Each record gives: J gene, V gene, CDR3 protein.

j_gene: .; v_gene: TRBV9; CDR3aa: CASSVVEREGLPQCEQYF
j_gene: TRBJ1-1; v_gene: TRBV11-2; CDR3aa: CASSLLGLTMNTEAFF
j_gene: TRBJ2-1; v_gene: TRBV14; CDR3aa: CASSPRDRATYNEQFF
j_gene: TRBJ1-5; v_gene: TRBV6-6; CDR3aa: CASSPDGPDQPQHF
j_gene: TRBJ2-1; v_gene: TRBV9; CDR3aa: CASSPAAGGSYNEQFF
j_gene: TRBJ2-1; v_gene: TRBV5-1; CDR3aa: CASSLVPGQGLYDEQFF
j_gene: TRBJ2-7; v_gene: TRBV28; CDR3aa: CASNKRTSGSYEQYF
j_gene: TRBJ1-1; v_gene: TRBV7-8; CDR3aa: CASSLTGGTSNTEAFF
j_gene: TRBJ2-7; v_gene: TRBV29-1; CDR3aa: CSAFDSGVTYEQYF
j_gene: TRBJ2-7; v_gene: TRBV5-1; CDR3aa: CASSLSHPAAWGEQYF
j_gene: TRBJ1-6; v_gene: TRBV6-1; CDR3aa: CASLQGNNSPLHF
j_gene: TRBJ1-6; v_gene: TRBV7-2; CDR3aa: CASSLGGKNSPLHF
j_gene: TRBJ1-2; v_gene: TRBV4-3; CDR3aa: CASSQVGTDGSYGYTF
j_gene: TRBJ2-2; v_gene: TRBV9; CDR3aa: CASSPPPGVRLAGPGELFF
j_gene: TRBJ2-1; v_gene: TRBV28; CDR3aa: CASSSLEQQSNEQFF
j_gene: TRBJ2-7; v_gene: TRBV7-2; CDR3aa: CASSPGTVGSGQYF
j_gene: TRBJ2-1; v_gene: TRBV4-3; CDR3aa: CASSQDDAGSYNEQFF
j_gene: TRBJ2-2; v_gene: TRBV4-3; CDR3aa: CASSPEIVGSFAHGELFF